This TCR beta chain was sequenced in a study of PD-L1 blockade in urothelial cancer. As for the study in general: The analyses of blood took place 3 weeks (second dose) and 6 weeks after treatment start.

The data were produced by immunoSEQ multiplex PCR, yet TCRdb's version contains in-frame clones alone and is incomplete. The profile covers roughly 84,000 clones, with around 80% appearing a single time and over 7.5% taken by the ten largest. The sequencing used PBMCs, collected around atezolizumab (anti-PD-L1) treatment. The source is a man in his 70s with urothelial cancer.

For the CDR3, the DNA is TGTGCCAGCAGTGACTCGACAGGGGGCACCGGGGAGCTGTTTTTT. Residues: CASSDSTGGTGELFF. The chain links TRBV6-4 to TRBJ2-2; TRBD1 matches 9 bases. Trimming cost V 0 bases and J 4 bases; bases outside gene matches: 0. CDR1 is MRHNA, CDR2 SNTAGT, per germline. The CDR3 is 15 residues long.